Following are 24 T cell receptor beta chains from one sample sequenced in a study of cytomegalovirus exposure and HLA in healthy donors. PCR was performed using 60 Vbeta and 13 Jbeta primers. Profiling relied on immunoSEQ multiplex PCR, and the TCRdb table lists in-frame clones only, not all of them. This table holds some 150,000 clones, around 80% found once. The source material was PBMCs. The receptors were gathered from a female donor in good health and CMV-seronegative.

The rearrangement links TRBV6-6 to TRBJ1-4; 7 nucleotides line up with TRBD1. CDR3 size: 15 residues. The germline CDR1 and CDR2 sequences are MNHNY and SVGAGI (reference sequence). After removal of 6 bases from V and 5 bases from J, the junction contained 9 bases not matched to a gene. CDR3 sequence: CASSYPGQRNEKLFF. In DNA form, the CDR3 reads TGTGCCAGCAGCTACCCGGGACAGAGGAATGAAAAACTGTTTTTT.

The chain has TRBV4-1 and TRBJ2-5, with 11 bases aligning to TRBD1. CDR3 length: 17 residues. Germline V CDR1 and CDR2: MGHRA, YSYEKL. V lost 3 bases and J lost 5; bases outside the gene matches: 11. CDR3 residues: CASSQPDRGRAGETQYF. CDR3 DNA sequence: TGCGCCAGCAGCCAGCCGGACAGGGGGCGGGCGGGGGAGACCCAGTACTTC.

The V and J genes are TRBV5-4 and TRBJ2-7; TRBD2 matches at 7 bases. Looked up from germline, CDR1 is SGHNT and CDR2 is YYREEE (reference sequence). V lost 4 bases and J lost 2; bases outside the gene matches: 3. CDR3 length: 13 residues. This CDR3 is CASSGSGAYEQYF. CDR3 coding DNA: TGTGCCAGCAGCGGGAGCGGGGCCTACGAGCAGTACTTC.

The chain links TRBV7-2 to TRBJ1-1, with a tentative D call TRBD1 (5 bases). V lost 5 bases and J lost 2, with 18 bases in between. From germline, CDR1 is SGHTA and CDR2 FQGNSA. The CDR3 is made up of 16 amino acids. The CDR3 DNA reads as TGTGCCAGCAGCGAAGCAGCCCGGGGGGTTAACACTGAAGCTTTCTTT. Amino acids: CASSEAARGVNTEAFF.

Note on this clone: Other DNA sequences of this sample code for an identical CDR3. The CDR3 region is CASSLAGSTDTQYF. CDR3 DNA: TGCGCCAGCAGCTTGGCCGGGAGCACAGATACGCAGTATTTT. The chain combines TRBV5-1 with TRBJ2-3, with D uncertain. Germline CDR1 reads SGHRS; CDR2 reads YFSETQ. This CDR3 region has 14 residues. V was clipped by 0 bases and J by 0 bases, with 5 bases between them.

This chain uses TRBV30 with TRBJ2-2, with D tentatively TRBD1 (6 bases). The germline CDR1 and CDR2 sequences are GTSNPN and SVGIG (reference sequence). The CDR3 spans 14 residues. Deletions cut 3 bases from V and 4 bases from J, with 12 bases between. The CDR3 nucleotides read TGTGCCTGGAGCGTGGGACATCCCACCGGGGAGCTGTTTTTT. Its protein product is CAWSVGHPTGELFF.

The chain combines TRBV5-1 with TRBJ2-2, with 15 bases lining up with TRBD2. This CDR3 is 17 amino acids long. V shed 4 bases, J shed 10 bases, and the junction held 11 bases outside the gene matches. CDR1 is SGHRS, CDR2 YFSETQ, per germline. The chain's CDR3 is CASSLVPGLAGGPELFF. In DNA form, the CDR3 reads TGCGCCAGCAGCCTTGTCCCGGGACTAGCGGGAGGACCGGAGCTGTTTTTT.

V gene TRBV19 combines with J gene TRBJ2-7; TRBD2 matches at 8 bases. From germline, CDR1 is LNHDA and CDR2 SQIVND (reference sequence). The CDR3 contains 13 residues. The V and J ends lost 6 bases and 2 bases, in that order; junction bases with no gene match: 3. The CDR3 sequence is CASSFGRAYEQYF. The CDR3 DNA reads TGTGCCAGTAGCTTCGGGAGGGCCTACGAGCAGTACTTC.

V usage is TRBV13 and J usage is TRBJ1-1, with no clear D. The CDR3 extends over 17 amino acids. Germline V CDR1 and CDR2: PRHDT, FYEKMQ (reference sequence). Trimming removed 6 bases at V and 0 bases at J, with 20 bases between. The CDR3 coding sequence is TGTGCCAGCAGTCTAAGAGGAAAAACACCCATGAACACTGAAGCTTTCTTT. It yields the protein CASSLRGKTPMNTEAFF.

In its sample, this clone was seen a few times. The chain joins TRBV5-7 to TRBJ2-1; perhaps TRBD2 as D (5 bases). TRBV5-7 has ORF status, its function being uncertain. Trimming took 0 bases from V and 4 from J, leaving 11 bases between them. CDR3 length equals 15 residues. The CDR3, as DNA: TGTGCCAGCAGCTTGGCTCCCCCGGGATACAATGAGCAGTTCTTC. Translation gives CASSLAPPGYNEQFF.

The chain is built from TRBV6-1 and TRBJ2-7; 7 bases fit TRBD2. Germline V CDR1 and CDR2: MNHNS, SASEGT. Trimming cost V 6 bases and J 5 bases; bases outside gene matches: 13. This CDR3 comprises 15 residues. The CDR3 DNA follows: TGTGCCAGCAGACCTCGGGCGGGAGTAGTAGACGAGCAGTACTTC. Amino acids: CASRPRAGVVDEQYF.

This chain links TRBV29-1 with TRBJ1-2; D remains unclear. CDR1 SQVTM and CDR2 ANQGSEA come from the germline V gene. Trimming left V 2 bases short and J 4 bases short, with 5 bases between. This CDR3 region has 11 residues. The CDR3 sequence: CSVESGYGYTF. The CDR3 coding sequence is TGCAGCGTTGAATCGGGCTATGGCTACACCTTC.

This clone has a single count. The rearrangement joins TRBV6-4 to TRBJ2-2; TRBD1 matches at 9 bases. With 5 bases clipped from V and 5 bases from J, the junction kept 6 bases outside the gene matches. CDR3 length: 15 amino acids. Germline V CDR1 and CDR2: MRHNA, SNTAGT. CDR3 sequence (DNA): TGTGCCAGCAGTTTTCCGGGACAGGGAACCGGGGAGCTGTTTTTT. Protein: CASSFPGQGTGELFF.

The chain has TRBV2 and TRBJ2-1, with D possibly TRBD1 on 6 matching bases. CDR3 length equals 16 residues. From germline, CDR1 is SNHLY and CDR2 FYNNEI. The V and J ends lost 1 base and 2 bases respectively, with 12 bases between them. The CDR3 loop is CASSEGRGFTYNEQFF. Written as DNA, the CDR3 is TGTGCCAGCAGTGAAGGTAGGGGGTTCACCTACAATGAGCAGTTCTTC.

DNA of the CDR3: TGTGCTAGTGGTTGGAGCGGCCGCACAGATACGCAGTATTTT. Its translation is CASGWSGRTDTQYF. This chain connects TRBV12-5 to TRBJ2-3; tentatively, D is TRBD2 (5 bases). Trimming removed 4 bases from V and 1 base from J, with 9 bases in between. The V gene's germline CDR1 is LGHNT and CDR2 FRNRAP. The CDR3 loop spans 14 amino acids.

This rearrangement joins TRBV4-1 to TRBJ1-5; no firm D call. Germline CDR1 is MGHRA and CDR2 is YSYEKL. This CDR3 region has 13 residues. V lost 0 bases and J lost 6, with 6 bases in between. Here the CDR3 DNA reads TGCGCCAGCAGCCAAGATTATCCTCAGCCCCAGCATTTT. This sequence encodes CASSQDYPQPQHF.

The genes are TRBV6-4 and TRBJ2-2; TRBD2 aligns across 7 bases. Trimming cost V 2 bases and J 4 bases; bases outside gene matches: 1. This CDR3 region has 14 residues. Germline CDR1 MRHNA, CDR2 SNTAGT. The CDR3 protein is CASSDGGGTGELFF. CDR3 sequence (DNA): TGTGCCAGCAGTGACGGGGGGGGCACCGGGGAGCTGTTTTTT.

CDR3 region: CASSLMSQGYYGYTF. CDR3 DNA sequence: TGTGCCAGCAGTCTTATGAGTCAGGGCTACTATGGCTACACCTTC. This chain uses TRBV28 with TRBJ1-2; a weak D match, TRBD1 (5 bases). Trimming removed 5 bases from V and 3 bases from J, with 16 bases in between. Germline V CDR1 and CDR2: MDHEN, SYDVKM. The CDR3 spans 15 residues.

The rearrangement joins TRBV30 to TRBJ1-6; a possible D gene is TRBD1 (6 bases). Per germline, CDR1 GTSNPN and CDR2 SVGIG (reference sequence). Trimming removed 3 bases from V and 5 bases from J, with 17 bases in between. The CDR3 spans 16 residues. CDR3 nucleotide sequence: TGTGCCTGGAGGGACCTCGGACAGTCGGATAATTCACCCCTCCACTTT. Its protein product is CAWRDLGQSDNSPLHF.

The chain combines TRBV6-6 with TRBJ2-2, with a weak D call TRBD2 (6 bases). In germline, CDR1 is MNHNY, CDR2 SVGAGI (reference sequence). The CDR3 loop spans 14 amino acids. Trimming pared 6 bases from V and 8 bases from J, leaving 16 bases between. CDR3 protein: CASSPGLSGGELFF. CDR3 DNA: TGTGCCAGCAGCCCGGGACTGTCCGGGGGGGAGCTGTTTTTT.

This chain links TRBV5-1 with TRBJ1-5; 10 bases fit TRBD1. The CDR3 is made up of 15 amino acids. Germline CDR1 and CDR2: SGHRS and YFSETQ. The V and J ends lost 5 bases and 5 bases, in that order; junction bases with no gene match: 7. The CDR3: CASRAGTGEDQPQHF. As DNA, the CDR3 is TGCGCCAGCAGGGCCGGGACAGGGGAGGATCAGCCCCAGCATTTT.

J is TRBJ2-7 and V is TRBV10-1; D is possibly TRBD1 (5 bases). The V end was cut by 6 bases, the J end by 4 bases, with 34 bases between. The CDR3 sequence is 20 residues long. CDR1 is WNHNN and CDR2 is SYGVQD in the germline V gene (reference sequence). CDR3 in DNA: TGCGCCAGCAGACTAAAACCATTAAGTCCTTATGCCAGGGCACGATACGAGCAGTACTTC. It codes for CASRLKPLSPYARARYEQYF.

Notes on this clone: The identical CDR3 is also encoded by other nucleotide sequences in the sample. This sequence joins TRBV7-6 and TRBJ2-1; possibly TRBD1 for D (5 bases). Germline assignment: CDR1 SGHVS and CDR2 FNYEAQ. V was cut by 5 bases and J by 3 bases, with 14 bases left in between. This CDR3 is built from 15 residues. CDR3 coding DNA: TGTGCCAGCAGCCTAGGGGCAGGGAACTACAATGAGCAGTTCTTC. It specifies CASSLGAGNYNEQFF.

V gene TRBV29-1 combines with J gene TRBJ2-5; 12 nucleotides line up with TRBD2. The last part of the DNA fits TRBJ2-7 better; the J call may be wrong. The CDR3 has 16 amino acids. Germline CDR1 SQVTM, CDR2 ANQGSEA. Here the CDR3 reads CSVSGLAGTTSYEQYF. The CDR3 coding sequence is TGCAGCGTCTCTGGACTAGCGGGGACAACCTCCTACGAGCAGTACTTC.